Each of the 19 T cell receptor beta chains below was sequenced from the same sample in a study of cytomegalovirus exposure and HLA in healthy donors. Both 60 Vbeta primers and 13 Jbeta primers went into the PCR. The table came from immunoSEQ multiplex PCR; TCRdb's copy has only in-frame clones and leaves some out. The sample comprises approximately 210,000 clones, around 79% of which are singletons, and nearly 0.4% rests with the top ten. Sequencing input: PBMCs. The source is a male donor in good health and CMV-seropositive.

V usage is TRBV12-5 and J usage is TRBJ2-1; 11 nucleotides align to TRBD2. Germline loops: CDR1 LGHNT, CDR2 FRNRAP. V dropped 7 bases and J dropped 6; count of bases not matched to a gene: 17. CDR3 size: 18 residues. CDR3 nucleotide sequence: TGTGCTAGTGCTTCTCCACTAGCGGGGGTCGCTACTGTCAATGAGCAGTTCTTC. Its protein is CASASPLAGVATVNEQFF.

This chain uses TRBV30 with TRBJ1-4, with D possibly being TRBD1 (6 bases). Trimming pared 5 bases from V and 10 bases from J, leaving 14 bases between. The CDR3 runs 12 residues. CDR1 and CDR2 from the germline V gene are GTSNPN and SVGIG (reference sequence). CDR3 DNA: TGTGCCTGGGGACAGAACGGTGGAAAACTGTTTTTT. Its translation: CAWGQNGGKLFF.

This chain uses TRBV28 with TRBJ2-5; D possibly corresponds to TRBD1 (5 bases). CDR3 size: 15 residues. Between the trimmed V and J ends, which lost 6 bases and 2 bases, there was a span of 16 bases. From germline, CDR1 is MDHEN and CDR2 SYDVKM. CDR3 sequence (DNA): TGTGCCAGCAGCTCGATCGCAGGGCCTCAAGAGACCCAGTACTTC. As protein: CASSSIAGPQETQYF.

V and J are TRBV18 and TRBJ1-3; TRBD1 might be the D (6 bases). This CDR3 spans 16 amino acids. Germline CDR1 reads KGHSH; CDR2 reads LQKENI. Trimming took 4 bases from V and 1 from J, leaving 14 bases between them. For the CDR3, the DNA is TGTGCCAGCTCACGAGGGACAAGCCCTTCTGGAAACACCATATATTTT. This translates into CASSRGTSPSGNTIYF.

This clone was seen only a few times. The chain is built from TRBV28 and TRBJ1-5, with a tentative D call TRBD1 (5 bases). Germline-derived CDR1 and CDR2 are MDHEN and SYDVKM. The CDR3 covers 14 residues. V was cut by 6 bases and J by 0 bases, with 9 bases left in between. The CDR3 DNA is TGTGCCAGCAGCCGACAGATTAGCAATCAGCCCCAGCATTTT. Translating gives CASSRQISNQPQHF.

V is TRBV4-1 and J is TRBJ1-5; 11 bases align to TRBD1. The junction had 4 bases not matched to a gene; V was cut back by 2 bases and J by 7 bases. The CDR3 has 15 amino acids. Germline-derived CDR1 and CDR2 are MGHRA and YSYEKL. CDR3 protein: CASSQLRDRGQPQHF. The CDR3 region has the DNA TGCGCCAGCAGCCAATTAAGGGACAGGGGGCAGCCCCAGCATTTT.

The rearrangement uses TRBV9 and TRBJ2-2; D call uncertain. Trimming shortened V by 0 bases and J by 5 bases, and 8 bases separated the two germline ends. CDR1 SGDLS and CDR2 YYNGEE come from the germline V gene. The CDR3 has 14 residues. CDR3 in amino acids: CASSVVSRTGELFF. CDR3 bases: TGTGCCAGCAGCGTAGTGTCACGGACCGGGGAGCTGTTTTTT.

The CDR3 region is CATSGTSYEQFF. The CDR3 DNA follows: TGTGCCACTTCCGGGACTTCCTATGAGCAGTTCTTC. This chain joins TRBV19 and TRBJ2-1; D is perhaps TRBD2 (6 bases). V was cut by 10 bases and J by 8 bases, with 15 bases left in between. CDR3 length: 12 amino acids. Germline V CDR1 and CDR2: LNHDA, SQIVND (reference sequence).

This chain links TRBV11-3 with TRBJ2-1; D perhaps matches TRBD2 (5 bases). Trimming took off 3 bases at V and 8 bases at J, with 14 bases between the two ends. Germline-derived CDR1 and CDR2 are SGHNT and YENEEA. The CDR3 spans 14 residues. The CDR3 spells CASSFGDSVDEQFF. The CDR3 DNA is TGTGCCAGCAGCTTCGGGGATTCTGTAGATGAGCAGTTCTTC.

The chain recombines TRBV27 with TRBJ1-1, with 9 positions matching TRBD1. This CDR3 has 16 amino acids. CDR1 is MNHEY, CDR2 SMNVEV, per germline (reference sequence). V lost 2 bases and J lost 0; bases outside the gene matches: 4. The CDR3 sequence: CASSLGGQGMNTEAFF. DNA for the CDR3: TGTGCCAGCAGTTTAGGGGGACAGGGAATGAACACTGAAGCTTTCTTT.

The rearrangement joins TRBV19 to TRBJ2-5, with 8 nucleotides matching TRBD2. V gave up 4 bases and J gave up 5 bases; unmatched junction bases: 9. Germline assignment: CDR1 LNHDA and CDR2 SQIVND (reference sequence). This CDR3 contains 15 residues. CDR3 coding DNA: TGTGCCAGTAGTACGGCGGGGGGCGGCGGGGAGACCCAGTACTTC. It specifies CASSTAGGGGETQYF.

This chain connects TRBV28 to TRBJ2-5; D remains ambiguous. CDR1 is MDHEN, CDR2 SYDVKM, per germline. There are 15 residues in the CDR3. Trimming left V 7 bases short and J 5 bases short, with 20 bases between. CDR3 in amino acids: CASTDRVSQRETQYF. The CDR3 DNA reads TGTGCCAGCACCGACCGGGTATCCCAGAGGGAGACCCAGTACTTC.

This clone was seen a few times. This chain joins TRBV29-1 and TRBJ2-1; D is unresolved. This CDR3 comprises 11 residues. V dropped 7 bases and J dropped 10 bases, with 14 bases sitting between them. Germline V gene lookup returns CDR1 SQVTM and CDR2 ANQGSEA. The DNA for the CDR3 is TGCAGCGCGTATTTGAAGCGCGAGCAGTTCTTC. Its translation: CSAYLKREQFF.

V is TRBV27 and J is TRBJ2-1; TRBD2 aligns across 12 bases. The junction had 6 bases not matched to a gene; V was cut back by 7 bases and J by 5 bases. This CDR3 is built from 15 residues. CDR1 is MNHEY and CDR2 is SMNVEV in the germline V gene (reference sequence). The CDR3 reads CASKQTSGRNNEQFF. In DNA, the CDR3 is TGTGCCAGCAAGCAGACTAGCGGGAGAAACAATGAGCAGTTCTTC.

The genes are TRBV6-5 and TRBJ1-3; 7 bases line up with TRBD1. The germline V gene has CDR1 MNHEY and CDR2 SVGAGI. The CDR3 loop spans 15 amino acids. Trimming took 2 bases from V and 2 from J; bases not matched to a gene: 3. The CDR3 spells CASSYGQGAGNTIYF. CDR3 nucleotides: TGTGCCAGCAGTTACGGTCAGGGGGCTGGAAACACCATATATTTT.

The CDR3 DNA reads TGCGCCAGCTCACTAAGGCTCACCTACGAGCAGTACTTC. Protein sequence: CASSLRLTYEQYF. The chain joins TRBV4-1 to TRBJ2-7; the D is unclear. V lost 8 bases and J 2 bases, leaving 13 bases between the germline ends. Germline CDR1 and CDR2: MGHRA and YSYEKL. This CDR3 region has 13 residues.

CDR3 protein: CASSNLAGGGLDEQFF. CDR3 in DNA: TGCGCCAGCAGCAACTTAGCGGGAGGGGGTCTGGATGAGCAGTTCTTC. The chain links TRBV5-1 to TRBJ2-1, with TRBD2 identical over 11 bases. V trimming: 4 bases; J trimming: 8 bases; junction bases outside the gene matches: 11. The CDR3 is 16 residues long. Germline CDR1 is SGHRS and CDR2 is YFSETQ.

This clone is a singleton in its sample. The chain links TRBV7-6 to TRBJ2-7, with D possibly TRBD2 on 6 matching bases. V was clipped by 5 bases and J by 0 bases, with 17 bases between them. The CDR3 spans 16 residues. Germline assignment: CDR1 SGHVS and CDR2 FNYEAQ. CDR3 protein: CASSPVRHGSSYEQYF. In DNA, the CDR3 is TGTGCCAGCAGCCCCGTCCGGCACGGGAGCTCCTACGAGCAGTACTTC.

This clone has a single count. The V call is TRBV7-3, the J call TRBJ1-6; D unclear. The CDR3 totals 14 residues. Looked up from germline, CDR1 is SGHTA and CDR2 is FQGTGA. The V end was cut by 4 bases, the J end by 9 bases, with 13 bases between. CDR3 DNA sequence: TGTGCCAGCAGCTCCACCGGCGGAGGTTCACCCCTCCACTTT. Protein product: CASSSTGGGSPLHF.